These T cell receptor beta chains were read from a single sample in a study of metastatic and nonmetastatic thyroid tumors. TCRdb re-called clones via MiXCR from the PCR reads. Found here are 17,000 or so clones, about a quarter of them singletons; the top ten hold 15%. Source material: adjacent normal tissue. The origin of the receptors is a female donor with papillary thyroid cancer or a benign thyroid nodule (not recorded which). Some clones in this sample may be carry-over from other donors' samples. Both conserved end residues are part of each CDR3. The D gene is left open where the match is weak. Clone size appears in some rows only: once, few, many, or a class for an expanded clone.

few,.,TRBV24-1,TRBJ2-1,CATSDLGRGHNEQFF,TGTGCCACCAGTGATTTAGGCAGGGGACACAATGAGCAGTTCTTC
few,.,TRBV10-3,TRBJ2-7,CAITRTVGVYEQYF,TGTGCCATCACCAGGACAGTGGGAGTCTACGAGCAGTACTTC
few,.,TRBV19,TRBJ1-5,CASSAPGSNQPQHF,TGTGCCAGTAGTGCCCCGGGGAGCAATCAGCCCCAGCATTTT
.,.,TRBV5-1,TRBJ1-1,CASTGALNTEAFF,TGCGCCAGCACAGGGGCCTTAAACACTGAAGCTTTCTTT
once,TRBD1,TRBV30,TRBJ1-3,CAWSVQGTTGNTIYF,TGTGCCTGGAGTGTACAGGGGACAACTGGAAACACCATATATTTT
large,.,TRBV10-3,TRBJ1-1,CAISESQGQNTEAFF,TGTGCCATCAGTGAGTCACAGGGCCAGAACACTGAAGCTTTCTTT
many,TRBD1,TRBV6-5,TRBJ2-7,CASSYSGERQGAYEQYF,TGTGCCAGCAGTTACTCTGGCGAGAGACAGGGGGCCTACGAGCAGTACTTC
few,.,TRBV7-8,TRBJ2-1,CASSLPGFYNEQFF,TGTGCCAGCAGCTTACCAGGGTTCTACAATGAGCAGTTCTTC
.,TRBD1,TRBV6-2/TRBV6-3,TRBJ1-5,CASSPDRGQYSNQPQHF,TGTGCCAGCAGCCCCGACAGGGGACAGTATAGCAATCAGCCCCAGCATTTT
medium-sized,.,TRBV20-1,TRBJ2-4,CSARGTGKNIQYF,TGCAGTGCTAGGGGTACAGGCAAAAACATTCAGTACTTC
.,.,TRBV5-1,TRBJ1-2,CASSIGTPNYGYTF,TGCGCCAGCAGCATCGGGACTCCCAACTATGGCTACACCTTC
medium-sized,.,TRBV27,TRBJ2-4,CASSLSQGNIQYF,TGTGCCAGCAGTTTATCCCAAGGTAACATTCAGTACTTC
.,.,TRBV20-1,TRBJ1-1,CSAPGRNADTEAFF,TGCAGTGCCCCGGGACGGAACGCGGACACTGAAGCTTTCTTT
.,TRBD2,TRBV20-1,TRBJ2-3,CSGREVTDTQYF,TGCAGTGGACGGGAGGTTACAGATACGCAGTATTTT
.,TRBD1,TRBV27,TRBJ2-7,CASSPRTGTYEQYF,TGTGCCAGCAGTCCCCGGACAGGGACCTACGAGCAGTACTTC
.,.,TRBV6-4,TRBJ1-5,CASIYEGSQPQHF,TGTGCCAGCATTTACGAGGGATCTCAGCCCCAGCATTTT
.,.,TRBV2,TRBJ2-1,CASSENPRTKQFF,TGTGCCAGCAGTGAAAACCCCCGGACTAAGCAGTTCTTC
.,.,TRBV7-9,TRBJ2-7,CASSLAQKDEQYF,TGTGCCAGCAGCTTAGCTCAGAAGGACGAGCAGTACTTC
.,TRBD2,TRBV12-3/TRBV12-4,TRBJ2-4,CASSPTWGGRVAKNIQYF,TGTGCCAGCAGTCCCACGTGGGGAGGGCGGGTTGCCAAAAACATTCAGTACTTC
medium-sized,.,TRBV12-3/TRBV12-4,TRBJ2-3,CASSLGSTDTQYF,TGTGCCAGCAGTTTAGGTAGCACAGATACGCAGTATTTT
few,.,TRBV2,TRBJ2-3,CASSEDWGGFGTDTQYF,TGTGCCAGCAGTGAAGACTGGGGTGGATTTGGCACAGATACGCAGTATTTT
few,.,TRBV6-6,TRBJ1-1,CASSYSGVGGTEAFF,TGTGCCAGCAGTTACTCCGGGGTGGGCGGCACTGAAGCTTTCTTT
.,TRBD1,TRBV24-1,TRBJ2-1,CATSEQDRAHEQFF,TGTGCCACCAGTGAACAAGACAGGGCCCATGAGCAGTTCTTC
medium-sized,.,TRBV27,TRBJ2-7,CASSLSKGHELYEQYF,TGTGCCAGCAGTTTATCGAAGGGGCACGAGTTGTACGAGCAGTACTTC
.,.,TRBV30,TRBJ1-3,CAWSQISGNTIYF,TGTGCCTGGAGTCAAATTTCTGGAAACACCATATATTTT
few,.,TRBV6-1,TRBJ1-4,CASSARTASAMEKLFF,TGTGCCAGCAGTGCAAGGACAGCTAGTGCTATGGAAAAACTGTTTTTT